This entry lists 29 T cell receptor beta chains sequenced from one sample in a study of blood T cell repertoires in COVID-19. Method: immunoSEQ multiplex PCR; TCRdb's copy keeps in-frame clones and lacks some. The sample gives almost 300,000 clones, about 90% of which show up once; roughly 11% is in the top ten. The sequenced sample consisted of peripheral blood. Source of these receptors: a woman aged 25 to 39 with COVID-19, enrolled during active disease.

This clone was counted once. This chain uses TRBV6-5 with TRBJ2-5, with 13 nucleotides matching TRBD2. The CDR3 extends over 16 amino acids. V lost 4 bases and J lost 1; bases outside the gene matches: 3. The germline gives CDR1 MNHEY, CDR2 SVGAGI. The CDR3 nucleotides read TGTGCCAGCAGTTGGACTAGCGGGGGATTCCAAGAGACCCAGTACTTC. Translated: CASSWTSGGFQETQYF.

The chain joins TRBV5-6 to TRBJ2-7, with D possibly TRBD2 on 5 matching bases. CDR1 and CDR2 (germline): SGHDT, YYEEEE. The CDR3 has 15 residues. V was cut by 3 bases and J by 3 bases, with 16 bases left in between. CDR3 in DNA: TGTGCCAGCAGCTCGGATGGGGTAGGACTCTACGAGCAGTACTTC. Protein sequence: CASSSDGVGLYEQYF.

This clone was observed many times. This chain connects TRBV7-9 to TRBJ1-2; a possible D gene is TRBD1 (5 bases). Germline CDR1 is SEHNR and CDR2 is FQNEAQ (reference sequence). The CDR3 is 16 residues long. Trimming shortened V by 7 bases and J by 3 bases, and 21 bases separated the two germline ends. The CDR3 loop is CASTPREGVWDYGYTF. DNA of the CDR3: TGTGCCAGCACCCCCAGGGAGGGAGTGTGGGACTATGGCTACACCTTC.

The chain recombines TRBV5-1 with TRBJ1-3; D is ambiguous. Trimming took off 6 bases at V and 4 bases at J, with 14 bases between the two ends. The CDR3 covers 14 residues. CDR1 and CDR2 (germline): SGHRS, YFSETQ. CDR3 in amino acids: CASKLTALGNTIYF. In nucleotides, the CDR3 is TGCGCCAGCAAGCTGACTGCCCTGGGAAACACCATATATTTT. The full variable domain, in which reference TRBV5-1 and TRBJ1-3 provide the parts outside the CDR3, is KAGVTQTPRYLIKTRGQQVTLSCSPISGHRSVSWYQQTPGQGLQFLFEYFSETQRNKGNFPGRFSGRQFSNSRSEMNVSTLELGDSALYLCASKLTALGNTIYFGEGSWLTVV.

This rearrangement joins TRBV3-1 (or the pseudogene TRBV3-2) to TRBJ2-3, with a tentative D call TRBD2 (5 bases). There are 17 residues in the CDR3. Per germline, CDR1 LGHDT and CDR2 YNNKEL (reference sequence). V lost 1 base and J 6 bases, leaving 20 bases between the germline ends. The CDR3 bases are TGTGCCAGCAGCCAAGGGCTAGACTGGCGGGCCCTTGATACGCAGTATTTT. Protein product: CASSQGLDWRALDTQYF.

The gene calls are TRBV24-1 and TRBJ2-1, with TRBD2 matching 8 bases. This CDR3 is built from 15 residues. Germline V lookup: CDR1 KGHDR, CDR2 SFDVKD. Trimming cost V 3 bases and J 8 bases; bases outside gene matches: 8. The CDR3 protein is CATSDPRGGGDEQFF. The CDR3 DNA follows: TGTGCCACCAGTGATCCCCGGGGGGGCGGCGATGAGCAGTTCTTC.

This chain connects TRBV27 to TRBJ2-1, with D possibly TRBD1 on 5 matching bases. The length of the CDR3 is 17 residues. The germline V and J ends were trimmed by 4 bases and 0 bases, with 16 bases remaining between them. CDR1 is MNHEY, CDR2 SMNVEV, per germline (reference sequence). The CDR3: CASSSNPTGISYNEQFF. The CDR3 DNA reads TGTGCCAGCAGTTCAAACCCCACAGGTATCTCCTACAATGAGCAGTTCTTC.

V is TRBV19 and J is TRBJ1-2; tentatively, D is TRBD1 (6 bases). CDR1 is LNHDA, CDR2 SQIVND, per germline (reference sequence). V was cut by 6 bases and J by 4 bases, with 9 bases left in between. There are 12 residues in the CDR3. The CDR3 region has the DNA TGTGCCAGTAGGGTGGACAGCTATGGCTACACCTTC. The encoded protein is CASRVDSYGYTF. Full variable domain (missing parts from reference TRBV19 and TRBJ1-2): DGGITQSPKYLFRKEGQNVTLSCEQNLNHDAMYWYRQDPGQGLRLIYYSQIVNDFQKGDIAEGYSVSREKKESFPLTVTSAQKNPTAFYLCASRVDSYGYTFGSGTRLTVV.

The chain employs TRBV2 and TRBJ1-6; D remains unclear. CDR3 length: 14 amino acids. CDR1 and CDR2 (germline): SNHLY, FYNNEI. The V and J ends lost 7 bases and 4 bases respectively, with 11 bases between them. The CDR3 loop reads CASMPKRYNSPLHF. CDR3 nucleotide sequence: TGTGCCAGCATGCCAAAGCGGTATAATTCACCCCTCCACTTT.

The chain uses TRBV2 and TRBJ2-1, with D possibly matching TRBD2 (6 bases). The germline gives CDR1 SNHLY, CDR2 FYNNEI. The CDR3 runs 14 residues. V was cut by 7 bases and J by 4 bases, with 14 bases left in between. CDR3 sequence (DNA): TGTGCCAGCACCCAGGTGGGGGGTTACAATGAGCAGTTCTTC. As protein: CASTQVGGYNEQFF.

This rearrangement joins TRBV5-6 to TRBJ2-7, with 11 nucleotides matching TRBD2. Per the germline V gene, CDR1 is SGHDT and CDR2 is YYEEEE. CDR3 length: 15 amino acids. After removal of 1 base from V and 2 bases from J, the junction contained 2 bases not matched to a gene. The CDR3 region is CASSLFSGGAYEQYF. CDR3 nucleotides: TGTGCCAGCAGCTTGTTTAGCGGGGGGGCCTACGAGCAGTACTTC.

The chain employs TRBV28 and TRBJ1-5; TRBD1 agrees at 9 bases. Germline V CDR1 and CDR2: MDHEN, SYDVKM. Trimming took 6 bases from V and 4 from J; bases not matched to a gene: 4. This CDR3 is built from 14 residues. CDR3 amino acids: CASRRTGENQPQHF. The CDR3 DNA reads TGTGCCAGCAGAAGGACAGGGGAAAATCAGCCCCAGCATTTT.

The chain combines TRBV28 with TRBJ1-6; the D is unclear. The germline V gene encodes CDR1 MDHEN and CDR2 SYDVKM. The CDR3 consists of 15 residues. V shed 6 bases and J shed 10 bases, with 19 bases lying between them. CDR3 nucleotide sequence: TGTGCCAGCAGCCCCCGCGGCGGGGTTAAATCACCCCTCCACTTT. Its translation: CASSPRGGVKSPLHF.

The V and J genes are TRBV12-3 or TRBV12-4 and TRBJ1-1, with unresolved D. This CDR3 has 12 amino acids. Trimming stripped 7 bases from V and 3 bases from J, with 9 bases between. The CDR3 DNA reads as TGTGCCAGCACCGGGTGGGACACTGAAGCTTTCTTT. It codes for CASTGWDTEAFF.

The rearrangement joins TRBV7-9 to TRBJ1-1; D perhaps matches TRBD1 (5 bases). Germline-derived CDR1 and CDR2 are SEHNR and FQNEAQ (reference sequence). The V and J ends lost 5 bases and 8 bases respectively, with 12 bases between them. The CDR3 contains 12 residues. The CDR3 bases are TGTGCCAGCAGCCCTGGACAACTCGAAGCTTTCTTT. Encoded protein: CASSPGQLEAFF.

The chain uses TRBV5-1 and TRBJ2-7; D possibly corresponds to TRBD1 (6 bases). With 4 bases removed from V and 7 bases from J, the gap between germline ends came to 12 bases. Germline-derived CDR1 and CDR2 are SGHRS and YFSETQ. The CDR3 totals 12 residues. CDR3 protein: CASSTQGGEQYF. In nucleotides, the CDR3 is TGCGCCAGCAGCACACAGGGTGGGGAGCAGTACTTC.

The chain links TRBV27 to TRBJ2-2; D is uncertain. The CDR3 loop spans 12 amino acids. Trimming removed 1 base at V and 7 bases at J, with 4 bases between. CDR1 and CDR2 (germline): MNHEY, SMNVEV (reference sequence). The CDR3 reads CASSLLYGELFF. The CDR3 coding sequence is TGTGCCAGCAGTTTATTGTACGGGGAGCTGTTTTTT.

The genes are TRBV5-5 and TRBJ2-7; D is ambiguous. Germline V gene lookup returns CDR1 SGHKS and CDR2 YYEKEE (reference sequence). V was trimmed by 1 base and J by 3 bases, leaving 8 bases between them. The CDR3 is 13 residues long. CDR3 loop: CASSLNGFYEQYF. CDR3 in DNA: TGTGCCAGCAGCTTGAATGGCTTCTACGAGCAGTACTTC.

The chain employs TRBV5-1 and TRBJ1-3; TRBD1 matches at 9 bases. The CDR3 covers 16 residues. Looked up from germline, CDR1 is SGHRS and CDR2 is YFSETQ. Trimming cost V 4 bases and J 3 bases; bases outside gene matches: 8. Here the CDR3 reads CASSNRTGGGGNTIYF. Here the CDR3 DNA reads TGCGCCAGCAGCAACCGAACAGGGGGCGGTGGAAACACCATATATTTT.

CDR3 amino acids: CATAGFYGYTF. The CDR3 DNA sequence: TGTGCCACCGCCGGGTTCTATGGCTACACCTTC. This sequence joins TRBV28 and TRBJ1-2; no definite D call. CDR1 is MDHEN, CDR2 SYDVKM, per germline. V shed 10 bases and J shed 4 bases, with 10 bases lying between them. CDR3 size: 11 residues.

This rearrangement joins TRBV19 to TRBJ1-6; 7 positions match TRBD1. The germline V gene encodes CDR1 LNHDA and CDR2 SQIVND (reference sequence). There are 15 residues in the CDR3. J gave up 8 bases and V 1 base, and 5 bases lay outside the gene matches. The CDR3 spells CASSIGGQPDSPLHF. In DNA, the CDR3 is TGTGCCAGTAGTATAGGGGGACAGCCTGATTCACCCCTCCACTTT.

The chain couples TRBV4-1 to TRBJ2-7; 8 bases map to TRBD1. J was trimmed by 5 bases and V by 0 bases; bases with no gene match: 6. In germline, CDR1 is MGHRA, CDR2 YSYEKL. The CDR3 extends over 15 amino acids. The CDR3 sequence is CASSQEGRGPNEQYF. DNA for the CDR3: TGCGCCAGCAGCCAAGAGGGCAGGGGGCCCAACGAGCAGTACTTC.

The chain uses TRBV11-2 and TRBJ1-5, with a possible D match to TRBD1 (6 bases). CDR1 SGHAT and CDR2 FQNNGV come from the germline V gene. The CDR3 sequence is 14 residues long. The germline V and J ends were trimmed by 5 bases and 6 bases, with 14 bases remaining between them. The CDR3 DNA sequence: TGTGCCAGCAGCGATACAGGGTCGACTCAGCCCCAGCATTTT. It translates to CASSDTGSTQPQHF.

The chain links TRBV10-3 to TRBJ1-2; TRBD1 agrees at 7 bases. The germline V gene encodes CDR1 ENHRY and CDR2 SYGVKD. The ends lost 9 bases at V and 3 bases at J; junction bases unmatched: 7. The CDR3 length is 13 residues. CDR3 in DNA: TGTGCCATTTCGACAGGGTTTGACTATGGCTACACCTTC. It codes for CAISTGFDYGYTF.

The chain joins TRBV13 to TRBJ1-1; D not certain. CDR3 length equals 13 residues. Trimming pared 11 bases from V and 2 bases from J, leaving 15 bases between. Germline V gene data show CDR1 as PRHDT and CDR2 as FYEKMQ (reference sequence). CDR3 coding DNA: TGTGCCGCTCGGGAGAACCACAACACTGAAGCTTTCTTT. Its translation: CAARENHNTEAFF.

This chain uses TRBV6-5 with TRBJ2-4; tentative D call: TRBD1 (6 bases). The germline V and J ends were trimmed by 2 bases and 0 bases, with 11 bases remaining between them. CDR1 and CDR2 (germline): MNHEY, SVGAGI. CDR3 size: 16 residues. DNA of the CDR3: TGTGCCAGCAGTTACCGCCAGGGGTCAGCCAAAAACATTCAGTACTTC. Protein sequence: CASSYRQGSAKNIQYF.

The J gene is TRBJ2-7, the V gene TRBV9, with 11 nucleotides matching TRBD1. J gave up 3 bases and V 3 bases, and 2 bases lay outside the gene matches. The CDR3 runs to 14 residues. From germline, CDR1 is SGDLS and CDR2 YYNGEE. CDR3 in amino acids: CASSEGQGVYEQYF. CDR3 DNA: TGTGCCAGCAGCGAGGGACAGGGGGTCTACGAGCAGTACTTC.

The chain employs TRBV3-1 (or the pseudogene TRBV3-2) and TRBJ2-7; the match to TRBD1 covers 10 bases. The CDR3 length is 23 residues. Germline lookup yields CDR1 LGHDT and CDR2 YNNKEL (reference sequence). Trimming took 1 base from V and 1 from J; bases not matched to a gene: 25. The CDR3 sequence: CASSQGGYFLEAPGTGVSYEQYF. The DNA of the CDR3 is TGTGCCAGCAGCCAAGGGGGATACTTTTTGGAGGCCCCGGGGACAGGGGTTTCCTACGAGCAGTACTTC.

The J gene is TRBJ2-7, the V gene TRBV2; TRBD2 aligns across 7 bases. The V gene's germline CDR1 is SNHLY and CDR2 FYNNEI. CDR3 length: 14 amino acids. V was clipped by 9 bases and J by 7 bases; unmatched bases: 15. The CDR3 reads CARGRGAGGGEQYF. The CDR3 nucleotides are TGTGCCAGGGGGCGTGGGGCCGGCGGGGGAGAGCAGTACTTC.